A single TCR beta chain is shown here with its context. As yet, its antigen is unknown. A much bigger clone sits one base away, suggesting this may be a read error. There are 18 residues in the CDR3. V lost 0 bases to trimming and J lost 0 bases, with 17 bases between them. Germline V lookup: CDR1 LNHNV, CDR2 YYDKDF (reference sequence). This sample is part of a study of T cell repertoires in cytomegalovirus infection. Study background: CMV infection and matching HLA type were both indicated by public TCR beta signatures. Study-wide results and caveats: CMV-specific HLA-C-restricted TCR beta clonotypes dominated the ex vivo response. Summed frequency of shared TCR beta families picked out CMV carriers who also had the relevant HLA.

TCRdb reprocessed the reads via MiXCR and lists one record per CDR3 protein. The sample shows about 150,000 distinct CDR3 sequences, 23% of them seen only once. The sequence came from a human donor in good health (CMV status not recorded). Some clones in this sample may be carry-over from other donors' samples. Sequencing used PBMCs. The rearrangement joins TRBV15 to TRBJ1-1; D is unresolved. This CDR3 reads CATSRDRAGGEMNTEAFF. In DNA, the CDR3 is TGTGCCACCAGCAGAGATCGGGCAGGCGGGGAAATGAACACTGAAGCTTTCTTT.